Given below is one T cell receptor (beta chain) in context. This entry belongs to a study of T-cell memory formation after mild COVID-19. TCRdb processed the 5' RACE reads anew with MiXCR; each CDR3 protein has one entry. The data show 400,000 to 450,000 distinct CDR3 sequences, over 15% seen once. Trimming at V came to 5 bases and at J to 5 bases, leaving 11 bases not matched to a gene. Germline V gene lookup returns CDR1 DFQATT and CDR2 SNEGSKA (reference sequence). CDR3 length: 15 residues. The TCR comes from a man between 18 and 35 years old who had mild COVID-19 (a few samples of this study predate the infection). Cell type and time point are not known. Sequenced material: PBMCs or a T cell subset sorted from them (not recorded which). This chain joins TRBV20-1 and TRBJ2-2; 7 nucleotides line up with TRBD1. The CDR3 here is CSARGQARTTGELFF. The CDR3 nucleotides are TGCAGTGCTCGAGGACAGGCACGGACTACCGGGGAGCTGTTTTTT.